A single sample gave rise to the 15 T cell receptor beta chains below, sequenced in a study of blood T cell repertoires in COVID-19. Sequenced by immunoSEQ multiplex PCR; TCRdb stores in-frame clones only, minus some. The sample shows 200,000 or so clones, approximately 81% of them seen only once. The specimen was peripheral blood. The receptors originated from a human donor in a cohort sampled during active COVID-19.

V gene TRBV2 combines with J gene TRBJ1-1, with D uncertain. Trimming shortened V by 11 bases and J by 3 bases, and 10 bases separated the two germline ends. Looked up from germline, CDR1 is SNHLY and CDR2 is FYNNEI. CDR3 length: 11 residues. The CDR3 protein is CAGSMYTEAFF. DNA for the CDR3: TGTGCCGGGAGTATGTACACTGAAGCTTTCTTT.

This chain connects TRBV2 to TRBJ2-5; D might be TRBD2 (6 bases). CDR3 size: 13 residues. The V end was cut by 6 bases, the J end by 4 bases, with 12 bases between. Germline V lookup: CDR1 SNHLY, CDR2 FYNNEI. The CDR3 DNA is TGTGCCAGCAGCGAACTCGGGGGAGAGACCCAGTACTTC. Its translation: CASSELGGETQYF.

This sequence joins TRBV6-5 and TRBJ2-1; D possibly corresponds to TRBD1 (6 bases). The V gene lost 5 bases and the J gene lost 9 bases, with 17 bases spanning the gap. Germline CDR1 MNHEY, CDR2 SVGAGI. The CDR3 spans 14 residues. The CDR3 DNA is TGTGCCAGCAGTACTGAGGGGGTCGTAAGTGAGCAGTTCTTC. Its translation is CASSTEGVVSEQFF.

The V call is TRBV5-6, the J call TRBJ1-5, with D perhaps TRBD1 (5 bases). V dropped 0 bases and J dropped 6 bases, with 10 bases sitting between them. CDR1 SGHDT and CDR2 YYEEEE come from the germline V gene. The CDR3 runs 14 residues. CDR3 nucleotides: TGTGCCAGCAGCTTGGGGATGGGGGGTCAGCCCCAGCATTTT. Translating gives CASSLGMGGQPQHF.

The chain recombines TRBV10-3 with TRBJ2-2; 7 nucleotides match TRBD1. Germline CDR1 is ENHRY and CDR2 is SYGVKD. The CDR3 is 14 residues long. V was clipped by 6 bases and J by 7 bases; unmatched bases: 8. The CDR3 region is CAISDSNRGGELFF. CDR3 nucleotide sequence: TGTGCCATCAGCGACTCCAACAGGGGCGGGGAGCTGTTTTTT.

The J gene is TRBJ1-6, the V gene TRBV10-3; 7 bases align to TRBD1. Trimming at V came to 2 bases and at J to 7 bases, leaving 5 bases not matched to a gene. Per germline, CDR1 ENHRY and CDR2 SYGVKD. The CDR3 is 15 residues long. CDR3 in amino acids: CAISELGQINSPLHF. The CDR3 DNA is TGTGCCATCAGTGAGCTGGGACAGATAAATTCACCCCTCCACTTT.

This clone has more than one count but fewer than ten. The rearrangement uses TRBV7-6 and TRBJ2-1, with a weak D call TRBD2 (6 bases). CDR3 length: 15 residues. V was clipped by 1 base and J by 0 bases, with 7 bases between them. Germline CDR1 and CDR2: SGHVS and FNYEAQ. CDR3 protein: CASSLEEGSYNEQFF. The DNA of the CDR3 is TGTGCCAGCAGCTTAGAGGAGGGCTCCTACAATGAGCAGTTCTTC.

The chain combines TRBV28 with TRBJ1-5; tentatively, D is TRBD1 (6 bases). The V end was cut by 7 bases, the J end by 4 bases, with 17 bases between. This CDR3 contains 15 residues. Germline V CDR1 and CDR2: MDHEN, SYDVKM. CDR3 nucleotides: TGTGCCAGCACCACCCCGGCAGGGGCAAATCAGCCCCAGCATTTT. Translated, it gives CASTTPAGANQPQHF.

CDR3 in DNA: TGCGCCAGCAGCCCTTTCTTTTTCGGCAATCAGCCCCAGCATTTT. This encodes CASSPFFFGNQPQHF. V gene TRBV4-1 combines with J gene TRBJ1-5, with no clear D. The V and J ends lost 4 bases and 2 bases respectively, with 12 bases between them. The CDR3 consists of 15 residues. Germline-derived CDR1 and CDR2 are MGHRA and YSYEKL.

The genes are TRBV19 and TRBJ1-6; maybe TRBD1 (5 bases). CDR1 is LNHDA and CDR2 is SQIVND in the germline V gene (reference sequence). Trimming took 5 bases from V and 9 from J, leaving 11 bases between them. The CDR3 runs to 13 residues. CDR3 residues: CASSDSSGSPLHF. The CDR3 nucleotides read TGTGCCAGTAGTGACAGTTCAGGTTCACCCCTCCACTTT.

The chain joins TRBV7-9 to TRBJ2-1; no firm D call. The CDR3 contains 13 residues. V lost 2 bases and J 9 bases, leaving 11 bases between the germline ends. CDR1 and CDR2 from the germline V gene are SEHNR and FQNEAQ (reference sequence). The CDR3 DNA sequence: TGTGCCAGCAGCTTAAAGTCTATGAGTGAGCAGTTCTTC. This encodes CASSLKSMSEQFF.

The V and J genes are TRBV3-1 (or the pseudogene TRBV3-2) and TRBJ1-5; D call uncertain. The CDR3 contains 13 residues. Germline values: CDR1 LGHDT, CDR2 YNNKEL (reference sequence). V lost 0 bases to trimming and J lost 6 bases, with 6 bases between them. The CDR3 protein is CASSQDFVQPQHF. The CDR3 DNA reads as TGTGCCAGCAGCCAAGATTTCGTTCAGCCCCAGCATTTT.

The genes are TRBV19 and TRBJ1-4; D unclear. Germline CDR1 LNHDA, CDR2 SQIVND (reference sequence). V was shortened by 2 bases and J by 8 bases, with 12 bases between the two germline ends. The CDR3 has 14 amino acids. The CDR3 region has the DNA TGTGCCAGTAGTATATTCCGGGGAGGCGAAAAACTGTTTTTT. Translated: CASSIFRGGEKLFF.

The chain couples TRBV30 to TRBJ2-5; the D gene is possibly TRBD1 (5 bases). This CDR3 region has 15 residues. The V end was cut by 0 bases, the J end by 2 bases, with 13 bases between. Germline assignment: CDR1 GTSNPN and CDR2 SVGIG (reference sequence). The CDR3 region is CAWSVSLGQQETQYF. For the CDR3, the DNA is TGTGCCTGGAGTGTATCTCTGGGGCAGCAAGAGACCCAGTACTTC. Complete variable domain (other parts from reference TRBV30 and TRBJ2-5): SQTIHQWPATLVQPVGSPLSLECTVEGTSNPNLYWYRQAAGRGLQLLFYSVGIGQISSEVPQNLSASRPQDRQFILSSKKLLLSDSGFYLCAWSVSLGQQETQYFGPGTRLLVL.

This sequence joins TRBV30 and TRBJ2-2; maybe TRBD2 (5 bases). V was pared by 3 bases and J by 5 bases, with 10 bases between. In germline, CDR1 is GTSNPN, CDR2 SVGIG (reference sequence). The CDR3 totals 13 residues. The CDR3 loop is CAWRGSRTGELFF. DNA for the CDR3: TGTGCCTGGAGAGGGAGCCGGACCGGGGAGCTGTTTTTT.